These 27 T cell receptor beta chains were all obtained from the same sample, sequenced in a study of T-cell memory formation after mild COVID-19. TCRdb independently ran MiXCR on the 5' RACE reads; one entry per CDR3 protein. Here the sample spans under 300,000 distinct CDR3 sequences, roughly 15% being singletons. The sequencing input was PBMCs or a T cell subset sorted from them (not recorded which). Receptors were obtained from a man aged 18 to 35 who had mild COVID-19 (a few samples of this study predate the infection). Cell type and time point are not known.

The chain uses TRBV5-5 and TRBJ1-2, with D tentatively TRBD1 (5 bases). Per germline, CDR1 SGHKS and CDR2 YYEKEE (reference sequence). The CDR3 has 13 amino acids. V lost 4 bases and J 5 bases, leaving 12 bases between the germline ends. The CDR3 bases are TGTGCCAGCAGCCGTTTCGGGGGGTATGGCTACACCTTC. Protein sequence: CASSRFGGYGYTF.

The table lists this clonotype with many counts. The chain combines TRBV28 with TRBJ2-7; 8 bases match TRBD1. Looked up from germline, CDR1 is MDHEN and CDR2 is SYDVKM. The CDR3 is made up of 15 amino acids. V dropped 5 bases and J dropped 4; count of bases not matched to a gene: 10. The CDR3 spells CASSESGTGLYEQYV. The CDR3 nucleotides are TGTGCCAGCAGTGAATCGGGGACAGGCCTTTACGAGCAGTACGTC.

In this sample, this clonotype turned up a few times. This sequence joins TRBV7-3 and TRBJ2-1; 15 nucleotides match TRBD2. The germline V gene encodes CDR1 SGHTA and CDR2 FQGTGA. There are 18 residues in the CDR3. J gave up 7 bases and V 5 bases, and 12 bases lay outside the gene matches. CDR3: CASSPTRGLAGGLNEQFF. In DNA, the CDR3 is TGTGCCAGCAGCCCGACTCGAGGACTAGCGGGGGGGCTTAATGAGCAGTTCTTC.

The chain couples TRBV19 to TRBJ2-3; D might be TRBD1 (6 bases). Germline lookup yields CDR1 LNHDA and CDR2 SQIVND (reference sequence). Trimming left V 5 bases short and J 9 bases short, with 24 bases between. The CDR3 covers 16 residues. CDR3 protein: CASSGSGQLRGGTQYF. In DNA form, the CDR3 reads TGTGCCAGTAGTGGCTCTGGACAGCTCCGCGGTGGGACGCAGTATTTT.

The chain employs TRBV24-1 and TRBJ2-1, with D maybe TRBD2 (5 bases). The CDR3 loop spans 18 amino acids. V was cut by 1 base and J by 2 bases, with 17 bases left in between. Germline CDR1 reads KGHDR; CDR2 reads SFDVKD. DNA for the CDR3: TGTGCCACCAGTGATTTCCATCCACGGGAAAGCCCCTACAATGAGCAGTTCTTC. This translates into CATSDFHPRESPYNEQFF.

This chain uses TRBV24-1 with TRBJ2-1; D is unresolved. The germline gives CDR1 KGHDR, CDR2 SFDVKD. The length of the CDR3 is 13 residues. V gave up 3 bases and J gave up 10 bases, with 12 bases separating them. In DNA form, the CDR3 reads TGTGCCACCAGTGATCCCCTACGGGTCGAGCAGTTCTTC. It yields the protein CATSDPLRVEQFF.

This clonotype occurred many times. The chain couples TRBV5-1 to TRBJ2-7, with 7 positions matching TRBD1. V lost 0 bases to trimming and J lost 2 bases; unmatched junction nucleotides: 8. Germline V gives CDR1 SGHRS, CDR2 YFSETQ. The CDR3 has 16 amino acids. CDR3 nucleotides: TGCGCCAGCAGCTTGGGTACCGGAGGACAGGCCTACGAGCAGTACGTC. Its translation: CASSLGTGGQAYEQYV.

Only a few counts were recorded for this clonotype. The chain carries TRBV7-2 and TRBJ2-6; the D gene could be TRBD1 or TRBD2 (5 bases each). The V end was cut by 1 base, the J end by 0 bases, with 7 bases between. The CDR3 runs 16 residues. CDR1 is SGHTA, CDR2 FQGNSA, per germline. Here the CDR3 reads CASSLGGNSGANVLTF. CDR3 coding DNA: TGTGCCAGCAGCTTAGGGGGGAACTCTGGGGCCAACGTCCTGACTTTC.

The CDR3 is CSARHAREEGEQFF. The CDR3 DNA follows: TGCAGTGCTAGACACGCTCGCGAGGAGGGTGAGCAGTTCTTC. The gene calls are TRBV20-1 and TRBJ2-1, with TRBD2 as a possible D gene (6 bases). V dropped 2 bases and J dropped 9 bases, with 17 bases sitting between them. Looked up from germline, CDR1 is DFQATT and CDR2 is SNEGSKA (reference sequence). CDR3 size: 14 residues.

This clonotype was picked up a small number of times. The chain is built from TRBV29-1 and TRBJ2-5; possibly TRBD1 for D (6 bases). V was clipped by 7 bases and J by 3 bases, with 15 bases between them. CDR1 is SQVTM, CDR2 ANQGSEA, per germline. The CDR3 spans 13 residues. CDR3 in DNA: TGCAGCGGTACGAAACAGGGTAAAGAGACCCAGTACTTC. Translation: CSGTKQGKETQYF.

Many counts were recorded for this clonotype. The V and J genes are TRBV6-5 and TRBJ2-7; D assignment may be TRBD1 or TRBD2 (6 bases each). Germline V gene data show CDR1 as MNHEY and CDR2 as SVGAGI. Between the trimmed V and J ends, which lost 0 bases and 6 bases, there was a span of 15 bases. There are 15 residues in the CDR3. The CDR3 DNA sequence: TGTGCCAGCAGTTACTCGAGGTGGGGGGCTGGCGAGCAGTACTTC. Translating gives CASSYSRWGAGEQYF.

This clonotype has a handful of counts. CDR3 protein: CSALRLRGGKDTQYF. The CDR3 DNA is TGCAGTGCTTTACGACTTCGGGGGGGGAAGGATACGCAGTATTTT. The V call is TRBV20-1, the J call TRBJ2-3; 8 nucleotides match TRBD2. The CDR3 is 15 amino acids. The V segment lost 5 bases and the J segment 6 bases; nucleotides outside the gene matches: 13. Germline V gives CDR1 DFQATT, CDR2 SNEGSKA (reference sequence).

The CDR3 nucleotides read TGTGCCAGCAGCATGACCGGGACTCTTGAGAACGAGCAGTACTTC. It encodes CASSMTGTLENEQYF. V is TRBV9 and J is TRBJ2-7; D possibly corresponds to TRBD2 (6 bases). Germline loops: CDR1 SGDLS, CDR2 YYNGEE. V shed 4 bases and J shed 5 bases, with 19 bases lying between them. The CDR3 extends over 15 amino acids.

This clonotype was seen only a few times. CDR3 sequence: CASSYGPPGREAQYF. The CDR3 DNA reads TGTGCCAGCAGCTACGGACCCCCCGGCAGGGAGGCCCAGTACTTC. The J gene is TRBJ2-5, the V gene TRBV5-6, with D maybe TRBD2 (6 bases). This CDR3 spans 15 amino acids. The V and J ends lost 3 bases and 9 bases respectively, with 21 bases between them. Germline V lookup: CDR1 SGHDT, CDR2 YYEEEE.

This clonotype was observed a handful of times. This rearrangement joins TRBV20-1 to TRBJ2-3; 9 bases fit TRBD2. The CDR3 loop spans 15 amino acids. J was trimmed by 3 bases and V by 1 base; bases with no gene match: 5. From germline, CDR1 is DFQATT and CDR2 SNEGSKA (reference sequence). CDR3 sequence reads: CSARVGSGGTDTQYF. The CDR3 coding sequence is TGCAGTGCTAGAGTTGGTAGCGGGGGAACAGATACGCAGTATTTT.

V gene TRBV4-2 combines with J gene TRBJ2-3, with a possible D match to TRBD2 (7 bases). The V end was cut by 1 base, the J end by 3 bases, with 20 bases between. The CDR3 is 18 amino acids. CDR1 is LGHNA, CDR2 YNFKEQ, per germline. The CDR3, as DNA: TGTGCCAGCAGCCAAGTTGATGGGGGGGCTGGGGTGACAGATACGCAGTATTTT. Encoded protein: CASSQVDGGAGVTDTQYF.

This clonotype was seen a handful of times. This chain uses TRBV29-1 with TRBJ1-5; weak D call: TRBD1 (5 bases). Germline loops: CDR1 SQVTM, CDR2 ANQGSEA. V was shortened by 8 bases and J by 2 bases, with 25 bases between the two germline ends. The CDR3 loop spans 17 amino acids. CDR3 bases: TGCAGCTCCGACATGAAGGGGAGCGATGGCGGCAATCAGCCCCAGCATTTT. Protein sequence: CSSDMKGSDGGNQPQHF.

This rearrangement joins TRBV25-1 to TRBJ1-1; no firm D call. Germline V gene lookup returns CDR1 MGHDK and CDR2 SYGVNS. This CDR3 is 14 amino acids long. Deletions cut 4 bases from V and 2 bases from J, with 11 bases between. Here the CDR3 DNA reads TGTGCCAGCAGTGGCGACACTCCTAACACTGAAGCTTTCTTT. As protein: CASSGDTPNTEAFF. Filled out from reference TRBV25-1 and TRBJ1-1, the complete variable domain reads EADIYQTPRYLVIGTGKKITLECSQTMGHDKMYWYQQDPGMELHLIHYSYGVNSTEKGDLSSESTVSRIRTEHFPLTLESARPSHTSQYLCASSGDTPNTEAFFGQGTRLTVV.

This clonotype was detected only a few times. V gene TRBV6-2 or TRBV6-3 combines with J gene TRBJ2-2; D may be TRBD2 (6 bases). The CDR3 runs to 14 residues. V lost 2 bases and J 10 bases, leaving 14 bases between the germline ends. Germline V gene lookup returns CDR1 MNHEY and CDR2 SVGEGT. CDR3 bases: TGTGCCAGCAGTTACCGACTGGAGGGTACGGAGCTGTTTTTT. It translates to CASSYRLEGTELFF.

The gene calls are TRBV20-1 and TRBJ1-6; the D gene is possibly TRBD1 (6 bases). The germline V gene encodes CDR1 DFQATT and CDR2 SNEGSKA (reference sequence). V lost 3 bases, J lost 4 bases, and 10 bases lay in between. This CDR3 has 14 residues. CDR3 bases: TGCAGTGCTAGCAGGGGCGGATATAATTCACCCCTCCACTTT. Protein product: CSASRGGYNSPLHF.

This clonotype has more than one count but fewer than ten. The V and J genes are TRBV5-1 and TRBJ2-1; D is uncertain. This CDR3 region has 14 residues. The V end was cut by 0 bases, the J end by 4 bases, with 8 bases between. CDR1 is SGHRS and CDR2 is YFSETQ in the germline V gene. The CDR3 protein is CASSLGMGYNEQFF. CDR3 nucleotides: TGCGCCAGCAGCTTGGGTATGGGGTACAATGAGCAGTTCTTC.

This clonotype was observed a handful of times. This chain links TRBV18 with TRBJ1-5, with D unresolved. V shed 3 bases and J shed 0 bases, with 9 bases lying between them. The CDR3 runs to 15 residues. Germline CDR1 KGHSH, CDR2 LQKENI. CDR3 protein: CASSPAAGSNQPQHF. In DNA, the CDR3 is TGTGCCAGCTCACCCGCCGCAGGTAGCAATCAGCCCCAGCATTTT.

The chain couples TRBV6-5 to TRBJ2-5; either TRBD1 or TRBD2 may fit D (5 bases each). CDR3 size: 12 residues. V lost 7 bases and J 7 bases, leaving 13 bases between the germline ends. Germline assignment: CDR1 MNHEY and CDR2 SVGAGI. The CDR3 DNA sequence: TGTGCCAGCACTATGAGGGGTGGGACCCAGTACTTC. Protein sequence: CASTMRGGTQYF.

This clonotype has just a few counts. The genes are TRBV9 and TRBJ2-2; D call uncertain. The CDR3 extends over 14 amino acids. Germline-derived CDR1 and CDR2 are SGDLS and YYNGEE. The V end lost 0 bases, the J end lost 1 base, and 4 bases lay between the germline ends. The CDR3 protein is CASSVERNTGELFF. The CDR3 DNA follows: TGTGCCAGCAGCGTAGAGAGGAACACCGGGGAGCTGTTTTTT.

This clonotype showed up many times. The chain couples TRBV29-1 to TRBJ2-3; the D gene is possibly TRBD2 (7 bases). CDR1 SQVTM and CDR2 ANQGSEA come from the germline V gene. The CDR3 runs to 15 residues. V was clipped by 1 base and J by 5 bases, with 16 bases between them. The CDR3 coding sequence is TGCAGCGTTGAAGGGGGTAGGGGGGGGAGAGATACGCAGTATTTT. Translation gives CSVEGGRGGRDTQYF.

This clonotype came up a few times. The chain couples TRBV6-1 to TRBJ1-6; D perhaps matches TRBD1 (6 bases). Germline values: CDR1 MNHNS, CDR2 SASEGT. V dropped 7 bases and J dropped 6 bases, with 10 bases sitting between them. This CDR3 has 13 amino acids. In DNA form, the CDR3 reads TGTGCCAGCATAGGGACACCTAATTCACCCCTCCACTTT. Its protein product is CASIGTPNSPLHF.

This clonotype appeared a few times. CDR3 bases: TGTGCCAGCAGCTCGATAGTCGCAGATACGCAGTATTTT. Residues: CASSSIVADTQYF. The chain links TRBV7-2 to TRBJ2-3, with no clear D. The germline V and J ends were trimmed by 4 bases and 4 bases, with 9 bases remaining between them. This CDR3 is built from 13 residues. From germline, CDR1 is SGHTA and CDR2 FQGNSA.